This passage covers 29 T cell receptor beta chains from one sample sequenced in a study of T cell responses to AZD1222 COVID-19 vaccine. Sequencing was performed with immunoSEQ multiplex PCR; in TCRdb, only in-frame clones are kept and a portion is missing. The repertoire consists of about 19,000 clones, with approximately 80% occurring once and the leading ten covering 21%. The starting material was peripheral blood, obtained 28 days after the second AZD1222 dose. Receptors were obtained from an adult who received the AZD1222 COVID-19 vaccine.

The gene calls are TRBV30 and TRBJ1-1; D remains ambiguous. The V gene's germline CDR1 is GTSNPN and CDR2 SVGIG (reference sequence). The CDR3 sequence is 14 residues long. V lost 0 bases and J 5 bases, leaving 13 bases between the germline ends. CDR3 sequence: CAWSVSQDGTEAFF. The CDR3 nucleotides read TGTGCCTGGAGTGTTTCCCAGGATGGGACTGAAGCTTTCTTT.

The chain couples TRBV10-1 to TRBJ2-7; D possibly uses TRBD1 or TRBD2 (5 bases each). Trimming stripped 11 bases from V and 0 bases from J, with 17 bases between. Germline CDR1 is WNHNN and CDR2 is SYGVQD (reference sequence). This CDR3 has 14 amino acids. The CDR3 spells CAAARDVYSYEQYF. The CDR3 coding sequence is TGCGCCGCAGCCAGGGACGTCTACTCCTACGAGCAGTACTTC.

V usage is TRBV27 and J usage is TRBJ1-5; TRBD1 might be the D (6 bases). Germline assignment: CDR1 MNHEY and CDR2 SMNVEV (reference sequence). The V and J ends lost 8 bases and 1 base respectively, with 12 bases between them. This CDR3 comprises 14 residues. This CDR3 reads CASSDRSSNQPQHF. CDR3 nucleotides: TGTGCCAGCTCCGACAGGAGCAGCAATCAGCCCCAGCATTTT.

The count of this clone is one. This chain uses TRBV6-2 or TRBV6-3 with TRBJ2-6; a possible D gene is TRBD2 (5 bases). The CDR3 is 15 residues long. CDR1 MNHEY and CDR2 SVGEGT come from the germline V gene. V lost 3 bases, J lost 0 bases, and 6 bases lay in between. The DNA for the CDR3 is TGTGCCAGCAGTTATGGGAGCTCTGGGGCCAACGTCCTGACTTTC. This sequence encodes CASSYGSSGANVLTF.

For the CDR3, the DNA is TGTGCCAGCAGTGAAGTAGGCTCCGGGGAGCTGTTTTTT. This translates into CASSEVGSGELFF. J is TRBJ2-2 and V is TRBV6-1; D gene ambiguous. The CDR3 runs 13 residues. V lost 1 base to trimming and J lost 6 bases, with 6 bases between them. Germline values: CDR1 MNHNS, CDR2 SASEGT.

The chain joins TRBV13 to TRBJ1-2; 8 nucleotides align to TRBD1. This CDR3 contains 14 residues. The trim removed 5 bases at V and 3 bases at J, leaving 5 bases unmatched. Germline loops: CDR1 PRHDT, CDR2 FYEKMQ (reference sequence). CDR3 region: CASSPRGQDYGYTF. CDR3 DNA sequence: TGTGCCAGCAGCCCAAGGGGACAGGACTATGGCTACACCTTC.

This chain joins TRBV18 and TRBJ1-2; D remains ambiguous. The germline V and J ends were trimmed by 5 bases and 6 bases, with 7 bases remaining between them. From germline, CDR1 is KGHSH and CDR2 LQKENI. CDR3 size: 11 residues. The CDR3 DNA sequence: TGTGCCAGCTCATCCAGAGATGGCTACACCTTC. This gives the protein CASSSRDGYTF.

The chain employs TRBV5-4 and TRBJ2-1, with 10 bases lining up with TRBD2. Germline trimming cut 4 bases from V and 4 bases from J; bases unmatched to any gene: 2. Per germline, CDR1 SGHNT and CDR2 YYREEE (reference sequence). The CDR3 loop spans 14 amino acids. The CDR3 protein is CASSRTSGYNEQFF. The CDR3 DNA reads TGTGCCAGCAGCCGGACTAGCGGATACAATGAGCAGTTCTTC.

A note on this clone: Other nucleotide sequences from this sample produce the same CDR3. The chain employs TRBV6-5 and TRBJ1-1, with D perhaps matching TRBD1 (5 bases). V lost 0 bases and J lost 2, with 7 bases in between. From germline, CDR1 is MNHEY and CDR2 SVGAGI. CDR3 length equals 14 residues. The CDR3 reads CASSYSGGNTEAFF. DNA of the CDR3: TGTGCCAGCAGTTACTCTGGGGGTAACACTGAAGCTTTCTTT.

The CDR3 here is CASSGSPGVGGEQYF. For the CDR3, the DNA is TGTGCCAGCAGTGGATCCCCAGGGGTCGGTGGAGAGCAGTACTTC. This chain joins TRBV2 and TRBJ2-7, with a possible D match to TRBD1 (6 bases). Germline V lookup: CDR1 SNHLY, CDR2 FYNNEI. The CDR3 covers 15 residues. The V and J ends lost 4 bases and 7 bases respectively, with 20 bases between them.

The rearrangement links TRBV9 to TRBJ2-1; D possibly matches TRBD1 or TRBD2 (6 bases each). Trimming left V 7 bases short and J 0 bases short, with 14 bases between. CDR3 length equals 15 residues. Looked up from germline, CDR1 is SGDLS and CDR2 is YYNGEE. The CDR3: CASARGDSSYNEQFF. The CDR3 DNA reads as TGTGCCAGCGCTAGGGGGGATAGCTCCTACAATGAGCAGTTCTTC.

The chain has TRBV7-6 and TRBJ2-3; D is ambiguous. The germline V and J ends were trimmed by 5 bases and 0 bases, with 9 bases remaining between them. This CDR3 has 14 amino acids. The germline V gene has CDR1 SGHVS and CDR2 FNYEAQ. CDR3 loop: CASSPQTSTDTQYF. For the CDR3, the DNA is TGTGCCAGCAGCCCGCAGACTAGCACAGATACGCAGTATTTT. The whole variable domain, filled in from reference TRBV7-6 and TRBJ2-3, reads GAGVSQSPRYKVTKRGQDVALRCDPISGHVSLYWYRQALGQGPEFLTYFNYEAQQDKSGLPNDRFSAERPEGSISTLTIQRTEQRDSAMYRCASSPQTSTDTQYFGPGTRLTVL.

This rearrangement joins TRBV7-9 to TRBJ1-2, with 8 bases identical to TRBD1. Germline V lookup: CDR1 SEHNR, CDR2 FQNEAQ (reference sequence). Losses at the gene ends were 2 bases for V and 0 bases for J; bases not matched to a gene: 2. The CDR3 has 15 amino acids. CDR3 sequence reads: CASSLQGAANYGYTF. CDR3 coding DNA: TGTGCCAGCAGCTTACAGGGGGCGGCTAACTATGGCTACACCTTC.

This chain joins TRBV2 and TRBJ1-5; no clear D. Germline V lookup: CDR1 SNHLY, CDR2 FYNNEI. V lost 4 bases and J lost 6, with 7 bases in between. The CDR3 has 12 amino acids. CDR3 DNA sequence: TGTGCCAGCAGTGGAACGTCTCAGCCCCAGCATTTT. Its translation is CASSGTSQPQHF.

The gene calls are TRBV7-9 and TRBJ2-3, with D possibly being TRBD1 (6 bases). This CDR3 comprises 17 residues. Germline V gene sequence: CDR1 SEHNR, CDR2 FQNEAQ (reference sequence). The V end lost 2 bases, the J end lost 1 base, and 16 bases lay between the germline ends. CDR3 DNA: TGTGCCAGCAGCTTATGGGGTTCGGGACAACGCACAGATACGCAGTATTTT. It encodes CASSLWGSGQRTDTQYF.

The rearrangement links TRBV4-3 to TRBJ2-7; 10 bases are a match to TRBD2. CDR1 is LGHNA, CDR2 YSLEER, per germline. The CDR3 totals 14 residues. J lost 9 bases, V lost 0 bases, and 5 bases had no gene match. As DNA, the CDR3 is TGCGCCAGCAGCCAAGATAGGCTAGCGGGGGTGCAGTACTTC. Its protein is CASSQDRLAGVQYF.

This clone was seen a single time. The rearrangement links TRBV3-1 (or the pseudogene TRBV3-2) to TRBJ2-1, with D perhaps assigned TRBD1 or TRBD2 (5 bases each). In germline, CDR1 is LGHDT, CDR2 YNNKEL (reference sequence). This CDR3 is 15 amino acids long. Trimming cost V 4 bases and J 4 bases, with 14 bases left between them. The CDR3 is CASSLRAGTYNEQFF. CDR3 nucleotides: TGTGCCAGCAGCCTCCGGGCAGGGACGTACAATGAGCAGTTCTTC.

The V gene is TRBV7-9, the J gene TRBJ1-3, with D unclear. With 8 bases removed from V and 0 bases from J, the gap between germline ends came to 5 bases. This CDR3 spans 12 amino acids. Germline V gives CDR1 SEHNR, CDR2 FQNEAQ (reference sequence). The CDR3 is CASADSGNTIYF. In DNA form, the CDR3 reads TGTGCCAGCGCCGACTCTGGAAACACCATATATTTT.

The rearrangement uses TRBV29-1 and TRBJ2-1; 11 nucleotides match TRBD1. The CDR3 totals 17 residues. The germline CDR1 and CDR2 sequences are SQVTM and ANQGSEA. Trimming at V came to 6 bases and at J to 4 bases, leaving 14 bases not matched to a gene. CDR3 protein: CSVGASPGQGVYNEQFF. The CDR3 DNA reads as TGCAGCGTAGGGGCCTCTCCGGGACAGGGGGTGTACAATGAGCAGTTCTTC.

CDR3 sequence (DNA): TGCGCCAGCAGCCATGTTGGCTTTGGGGGGGAAACAGATACGCAGTATTTT. Translated: CASSHVGFGGETDTQYF. The chain is built from TRBV4-3 and TRBJ2-3, with 7 positions matching TRBD2. After removal of 3 bases from V and 3 bases from J, the junction contained 12 bases not matched to a gene. CDR1 is LGHNA, CDR2 YSLEER, per germline. This CDR3 has 17 residues.

The chain employs TRBV9 and TRBJ1-1; TRBD1 agrees at 8 bases. The CDR3 is 16 amino acids. With 0 bases clipped from V and 4 bases from J, the junction kept 8 bases outside the gene matches. The V gene's germline CDR1 is SGDLS and CDR2 YYNGEE. CDR3 region: CASSVGLGQESTEAFF. Written as DNA, the CDR3 is TGTGCCAGCAGCGTAGGGCTGGGACAGGAGAGCACTGAAGCTTTCTTT.

The chain employs TRBV14 and TRBJ1-2, with D possibly matching TRBD1 (6 bases). The length of the CDR3 is 16 residues. Per the germline V gene, CDR1 is SGHDN and CDR2 is FVKESK. Trimming removed 0 bases from V and 4 bases from J, with 15 bases in between. The CDR3 spells CASSQDRGQGSYGYTF. The CDR3 bases are TGTGCCAGCAGCCAAGATCGAGGGCAGGGGAGCTATGGCTACACCTTC.

The chain has TRBV6-4 and TRBJ1-1, with TRBD1 identical over 7 bases. The CDR3 loop spans 13 amino acids. The ends lost 3 bases at V and 5 bases at J; junction bases unmatched: 3. CDR1 and CDR2 from the germline V gene are MRHNA and SNTAGT. CDR3 sequence reads: CASSDMTGTEAFF. CDR3 bases: TGTGCCAGCAGTGATATGACAGGGACTGAAGCTTTCTTT.

The chain recombines TRBV7-2 with TRBJ1-1; 10 bases fit TRBD1. CDR1 and CDR2 from the germline V gene are SGHTA and FQGNSA. This CDR3 region has 15 residues. V shed 0 bases, J shed 7 bases, and the junction held 5 bases outside the gene matches. CDR3 DNA: TGTGCCAGCAGCTTAGCGCAGGGGACAGGGGTTGAAGCTTTCTTT. The encoded protein is CASSLAQGTGVEAFF.

This clone was seen a handful of times. The chain joins TRBV6-5 to TRBJ1-5; D ambiguous. Germline CDR1 MNHEY, CDR2 SVGAGI. The CDR3 has 15 residues. The V gene lost 5 bases and the J gene lost 1 base, with 12 bases spanning the gap. The CDR3 bases are TGTGCCAGCAGTCTAGGAGAGGCGAGCAATCAGCCCCAGCATTTT. It is translated as CASSLGEASNQPQHF.

The chain links TRBV4-3 to TRBJ1-2; D uncertain. Germline V gives CDR1 LGHNA, CDR2 YSLEER. The CDR3 extends over 13 amino acids. V lost 4 bases and J 1 base, leaving 7 bases between the germline ends. CDR3 in DNA: TGCGCCAGCAGCCTCGGAGTTAACTATGGCTACACCTTC. Protein product: CASSLGVNYGYTF.

The V call is TRBV27, the J call TRBJ2-1, with TRBD2 matching over 7 bases. The CDR3 has 14 amino acids. The V gene end was trimmed by 8 bases and the J gene end by 3 bases; junction bases not matched to a gene: 7. Germline V CDR1 and CDR2: MNHEY, SMNVEV (reference sequence). The CDR3 sequence: CASAGTIYYNEQFF. In nucleotides, the CDR3 is TGTGCCAGCGCCGGGACTATCTACTACAATGAGCAGTTCTTC.

The chain combines TRBV27 with TRBJ2-7, with 7 bases matching TRBD1. Germline V gene sequence: CDR1 MNHEY, CDR2 SMNVEV (reference sequence). Unmatched junction bases numbered 11, after V lost 5 bases and J lost 4 bases. The CDR3 totals 15 residues. CDR3 sequence: CASSRPGQVGYEQYF. The CDR3 DNA follows: TGTGCCAGCAGTCGCCCCGGACAGGTTGGATACGAGCAGTACTTC.

CDR3 protein: CSVENRGTNIQYF. The DNA of the CDR3 is TGCAGCGTTGAAAACAGGGGAACAAACATTCAGTACTTC. This chain links TRBV29-1 with TRBJ2-4, with 7 bases aligning to TRBD1. Losses at the gene ends were 2 bases for V and 6 bases for J; bases not matched to a gene: 4. The CDR3 loop spans 13 amino acids. CDR1 is SQVTM, CDR2 ANQGSEA, per germline.